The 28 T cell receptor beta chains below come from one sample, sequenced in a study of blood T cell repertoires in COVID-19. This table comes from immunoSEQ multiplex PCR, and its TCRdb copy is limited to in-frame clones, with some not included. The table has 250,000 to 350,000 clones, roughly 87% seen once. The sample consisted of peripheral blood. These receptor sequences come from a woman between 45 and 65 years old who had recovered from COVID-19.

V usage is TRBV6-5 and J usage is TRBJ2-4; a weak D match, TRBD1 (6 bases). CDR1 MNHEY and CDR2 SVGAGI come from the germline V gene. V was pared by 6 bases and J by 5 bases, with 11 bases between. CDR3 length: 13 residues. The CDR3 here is CASSSDRENIQYF. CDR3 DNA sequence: TGTGCCAGCAGCTCGGACAGAGAAAACATTCAGTACTTC.

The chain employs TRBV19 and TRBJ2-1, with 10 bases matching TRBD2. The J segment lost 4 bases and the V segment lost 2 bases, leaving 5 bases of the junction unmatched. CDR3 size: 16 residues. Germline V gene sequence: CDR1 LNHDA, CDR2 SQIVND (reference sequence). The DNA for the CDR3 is TGTGCCAGTAGTATAACCCTAGCGGGAGCTTACAATGAGCAGTTCTTC. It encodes CASSITLAGAYNEQFF.

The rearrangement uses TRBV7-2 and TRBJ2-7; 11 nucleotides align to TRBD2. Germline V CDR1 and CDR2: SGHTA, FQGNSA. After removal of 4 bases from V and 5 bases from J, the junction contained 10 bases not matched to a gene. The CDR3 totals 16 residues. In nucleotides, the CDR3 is TGTGCCAGCAGCTCCCTCTTACTAGCGGGAGAGAACGAGCAGTACTTC. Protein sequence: CASSSLLLAGENEQYF.

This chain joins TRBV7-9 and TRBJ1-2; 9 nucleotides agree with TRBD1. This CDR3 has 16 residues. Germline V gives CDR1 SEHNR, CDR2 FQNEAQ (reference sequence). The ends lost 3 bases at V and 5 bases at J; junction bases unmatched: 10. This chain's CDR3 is CASSFTSTGGEYGYTF. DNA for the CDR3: TGTGCCAGCAGCTTCACCTCAACAGGGGGCGAGTATGGCTACACCTTC.

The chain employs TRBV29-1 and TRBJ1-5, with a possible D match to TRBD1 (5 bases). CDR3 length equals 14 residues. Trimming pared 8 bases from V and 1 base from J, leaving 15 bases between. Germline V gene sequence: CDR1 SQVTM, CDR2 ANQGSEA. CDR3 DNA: TGCAGCCCAAACGGACGGACAAGCAATCAGCCCCAGCATTTT. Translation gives CSPNGRTSNQPQHF.

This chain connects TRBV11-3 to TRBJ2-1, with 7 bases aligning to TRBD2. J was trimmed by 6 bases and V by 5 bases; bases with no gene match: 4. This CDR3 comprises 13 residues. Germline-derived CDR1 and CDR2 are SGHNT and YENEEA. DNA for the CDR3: TGTGCCAGCAGCCTGGGCGGGAGCAATGAGCAGTTCTTC. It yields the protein CASSLGGSNEQFF.

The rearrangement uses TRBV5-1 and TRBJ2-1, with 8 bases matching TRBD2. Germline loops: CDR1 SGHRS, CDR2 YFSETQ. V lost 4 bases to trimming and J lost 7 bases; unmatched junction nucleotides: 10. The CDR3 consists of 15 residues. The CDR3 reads CASSPAGDSRNEQFF. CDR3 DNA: TGCGCCAGCAGCCCAGCGGGAGATTCTCGGAATGAGCAGTTCTTC.

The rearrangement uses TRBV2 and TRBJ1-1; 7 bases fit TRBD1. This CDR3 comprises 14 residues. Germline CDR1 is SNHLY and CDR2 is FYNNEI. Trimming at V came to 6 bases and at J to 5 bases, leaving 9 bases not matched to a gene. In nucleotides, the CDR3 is TGTGCCAGCAGCTCAAACAGGGGTGGGACTGAAGCTTTCTTT. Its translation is CASSSNRGGTEAFF.

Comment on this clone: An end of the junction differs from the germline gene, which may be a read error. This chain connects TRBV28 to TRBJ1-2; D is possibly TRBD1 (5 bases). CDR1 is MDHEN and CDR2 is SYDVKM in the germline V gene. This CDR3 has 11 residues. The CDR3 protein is CASSQYGPGFF. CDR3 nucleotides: TGTGCCAGCAGTCAATATGGCCCAGGGTTCTTC.

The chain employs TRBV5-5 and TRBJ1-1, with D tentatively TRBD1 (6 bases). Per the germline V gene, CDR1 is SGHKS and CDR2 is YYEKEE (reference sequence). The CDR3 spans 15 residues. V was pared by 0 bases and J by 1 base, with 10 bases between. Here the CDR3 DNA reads TGTGCCAGCAGCTTGGAAGGCAGGGGGAACACTGAAGCTTTCTTT. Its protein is CASSLEGRGNTEAFF.

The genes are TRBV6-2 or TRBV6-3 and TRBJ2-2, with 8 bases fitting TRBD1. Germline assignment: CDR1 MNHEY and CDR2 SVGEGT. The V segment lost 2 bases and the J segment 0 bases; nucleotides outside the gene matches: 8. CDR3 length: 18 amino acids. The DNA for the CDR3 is TGTGCCAGCAGTTACAGGGCCAGGGGGCCACCGAACACCGGGGAGCTGTTTTTT. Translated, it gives CASSYRARGPPNTGELFF.

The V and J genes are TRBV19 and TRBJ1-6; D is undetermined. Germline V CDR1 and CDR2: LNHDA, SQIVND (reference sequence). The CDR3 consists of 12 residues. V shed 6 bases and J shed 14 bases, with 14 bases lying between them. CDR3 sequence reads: CASSPDFSALHF. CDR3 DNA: TGTGCCAGTAGCCCGGACTTCTCTGCCCTCCACTTT. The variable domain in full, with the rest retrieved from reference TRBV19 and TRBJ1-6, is DGGITQSPKYLFRKEGQNVTLSCEQNLNHDAMYWYRQDPGQGLRLIYYSQIVNDFQKGDIAEGYSVSREKKESFPLTVTSAQKNPTAFYLCASSPDFSALHFGNGTRLTVT.

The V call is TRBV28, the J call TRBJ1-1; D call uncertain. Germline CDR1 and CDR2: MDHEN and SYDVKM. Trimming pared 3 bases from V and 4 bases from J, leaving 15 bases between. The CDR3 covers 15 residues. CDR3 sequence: CASSLAAGGSTEAFF. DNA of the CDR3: TGTGCCAGCAGTTTGGCGGCAGGAGGGAGCACTGAAGCTTTCTTT.

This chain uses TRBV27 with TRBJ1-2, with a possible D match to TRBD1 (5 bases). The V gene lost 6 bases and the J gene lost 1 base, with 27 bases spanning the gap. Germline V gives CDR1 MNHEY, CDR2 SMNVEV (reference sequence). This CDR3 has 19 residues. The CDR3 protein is CASRSRRRGLRRGNYGYTF. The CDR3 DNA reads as TGTGCCAGCAGGTCCCGTCGCCGGGGACTCAGAAGAGGTAACTATGGCTACACCTTC.

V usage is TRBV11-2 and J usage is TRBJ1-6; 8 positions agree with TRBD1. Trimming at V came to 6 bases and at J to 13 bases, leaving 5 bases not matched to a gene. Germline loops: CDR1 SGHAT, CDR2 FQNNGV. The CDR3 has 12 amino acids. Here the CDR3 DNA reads TGTGCCAGCAGTCATGGACAGGGCCCCCTCCACTTT. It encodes CASSHGQGPLHF.

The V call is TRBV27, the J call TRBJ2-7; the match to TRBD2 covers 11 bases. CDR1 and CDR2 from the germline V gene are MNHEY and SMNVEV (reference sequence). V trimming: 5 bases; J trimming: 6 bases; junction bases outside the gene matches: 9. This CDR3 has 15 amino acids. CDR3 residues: CASSLLAGEGFEQYF. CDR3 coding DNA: TGTGCCAGCAGTCTACTAGCGGGAGAGGGTTTCGAGCAGTACTTC.

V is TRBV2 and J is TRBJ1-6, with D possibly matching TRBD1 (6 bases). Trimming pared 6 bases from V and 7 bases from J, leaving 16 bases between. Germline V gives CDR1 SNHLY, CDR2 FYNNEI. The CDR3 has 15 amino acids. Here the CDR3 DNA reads TGTGCCAGCAGAGACGCAGGGGTGGGCAATTCACCCCTCCACTTT. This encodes CASRDAGVGNSPLHF.

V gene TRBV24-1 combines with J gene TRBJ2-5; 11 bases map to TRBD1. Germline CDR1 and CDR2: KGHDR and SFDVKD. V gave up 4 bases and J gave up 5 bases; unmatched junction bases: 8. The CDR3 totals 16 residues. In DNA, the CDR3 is TGTGCCACCAGTGAGTCGGGACAGGGGGTTCGGGAGACCCAGTACTTC. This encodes CATSESGQGVRETQYF.

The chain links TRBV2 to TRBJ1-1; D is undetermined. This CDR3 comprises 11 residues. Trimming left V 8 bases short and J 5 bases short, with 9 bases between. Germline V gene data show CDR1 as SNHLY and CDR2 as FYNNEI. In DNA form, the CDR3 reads TGTGCCAGCTACTACGGGACTGAAGCTTTCTTT. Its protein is CASYYGTEAFF.

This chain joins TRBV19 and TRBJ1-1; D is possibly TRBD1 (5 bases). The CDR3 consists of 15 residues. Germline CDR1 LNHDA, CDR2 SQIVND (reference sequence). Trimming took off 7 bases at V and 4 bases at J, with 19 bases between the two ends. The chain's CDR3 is CASTDMAGGGTEAFF. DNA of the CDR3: TGTGCCAGTACTGATATGGCAGGCGGGGGCACTGAAGCTTTCTTT.

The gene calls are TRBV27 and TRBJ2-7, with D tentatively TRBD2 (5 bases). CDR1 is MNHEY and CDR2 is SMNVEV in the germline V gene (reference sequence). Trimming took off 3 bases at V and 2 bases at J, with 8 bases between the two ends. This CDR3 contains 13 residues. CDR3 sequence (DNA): TGTGCCAGCAGTTTCAACGGGGCCTACGAGCAGTACTTC. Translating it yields CASSFNGAYEQYF.

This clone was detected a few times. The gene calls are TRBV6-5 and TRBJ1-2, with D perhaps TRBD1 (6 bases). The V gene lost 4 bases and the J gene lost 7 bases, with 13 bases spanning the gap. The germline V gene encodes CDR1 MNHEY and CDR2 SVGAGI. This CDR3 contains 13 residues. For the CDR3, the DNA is TGTGCCAGCAGTTTTGTACAGGGTGTTGGCTACACCTTC. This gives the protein CASSFVQGVGYTF.

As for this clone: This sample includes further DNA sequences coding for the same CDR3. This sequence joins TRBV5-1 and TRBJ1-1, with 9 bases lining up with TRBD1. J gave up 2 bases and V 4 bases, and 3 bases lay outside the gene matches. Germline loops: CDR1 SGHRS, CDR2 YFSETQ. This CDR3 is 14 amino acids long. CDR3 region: CASSRGQGNTEAFF. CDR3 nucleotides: TGCGCCAGCAGCCGGGGACAGGGAAACACTGAAGCTTTCTTT.

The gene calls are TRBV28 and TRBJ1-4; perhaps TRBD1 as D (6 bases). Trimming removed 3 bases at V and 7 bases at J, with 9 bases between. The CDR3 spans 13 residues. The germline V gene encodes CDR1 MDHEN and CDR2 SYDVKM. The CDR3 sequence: CASSFRGGEKLFF. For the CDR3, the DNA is TGTGCCAGCAGTTTTAGGGGGGGTGAAAAACTGTTTTTT.

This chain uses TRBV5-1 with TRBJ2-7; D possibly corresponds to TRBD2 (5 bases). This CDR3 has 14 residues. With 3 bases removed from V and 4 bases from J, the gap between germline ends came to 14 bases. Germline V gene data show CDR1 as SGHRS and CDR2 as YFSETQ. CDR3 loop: CASSYEGRSYEQYF. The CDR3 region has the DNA TGCGCCAGCAGCTATGAGGGCAGATCTTACGAGCAGTACTTC.

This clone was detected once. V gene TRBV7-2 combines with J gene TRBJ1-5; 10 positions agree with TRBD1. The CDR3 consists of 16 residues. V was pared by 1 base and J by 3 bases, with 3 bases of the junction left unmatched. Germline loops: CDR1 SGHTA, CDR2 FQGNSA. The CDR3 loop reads CASSLDGTGVNQPQHF. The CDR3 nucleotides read TGTGCCAGCAGCTTAGACGGGACAGGGGTCAATCAGCCCCAGCATTTT.

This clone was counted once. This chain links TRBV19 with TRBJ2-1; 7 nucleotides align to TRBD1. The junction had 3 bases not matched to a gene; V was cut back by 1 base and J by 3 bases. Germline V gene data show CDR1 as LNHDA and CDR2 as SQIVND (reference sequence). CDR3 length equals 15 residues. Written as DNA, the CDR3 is TGTGCCAGTAGTATAGGGGACAGAGGCTACAATGAGCAGTTCTTC. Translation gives CASSIGDRGYNEQFF.

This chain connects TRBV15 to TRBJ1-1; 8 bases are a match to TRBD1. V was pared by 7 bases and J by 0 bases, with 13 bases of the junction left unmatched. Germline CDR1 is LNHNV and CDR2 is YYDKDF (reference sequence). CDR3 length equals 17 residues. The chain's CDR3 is CATTGGIGQGMNTEAFF. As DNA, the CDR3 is TGTGCCACCACTGGCGGGATAGGACAGGGCATGAACACTGAAGCTTTCTTT.